This T cell receptor beta chain was profiled in a study of shared clonotypes between healthy human individuals. Overall study: Every donor yielded three CD4 naive, three CD4 memory, two CD8 naive and one CD8 memory plate. Study conclusions and caveats: Generation probabilities of non-shared clonotypes were lower (relative to those shared by all four donors). Inspection by rarefaction showed sorted-subset sequencing to be incomplete despite large depth.

The CDR3 contains 14 residues. Trimming left V 0 bases short and J 7 bases short, with 11 bases between. Germline CDR1 is MNHEY and CDR2 is SVGAGI. For every subset, genomic DNA was evenly distributed across several immunoSEQ plates. Profiling relied on immunoSEQ multiplex PCR, and the TCRdb table lists in-frame clones only, not all of them. The sample has approximately 1,500,000 clones, around 95% seen once. About this clone: Its antigen is currently unknown.

This receptor was obtained from a young man in good health. Sequencing was performed on naive CD4+ T cells sorted from blood. Described subset: CD45RA+ positively selected. The chain joins TRBV6-5 to TRBJ2-3; the D gene is possibly TRBD1 (5 bases). The CDR3 sequence is CASSYSGEENTQYF. CDR3 sequence (DNA): TGTGCCAGCAGTTACTCAGGGGAAGAAAATACGCAGTATTTT.